Shown below are 8 T cell receptor beta chains from a single sample sequenced in a study of cytomegalovirus exposure and HLA in healthy donors. Both 60 Vbeta primers and 13 Jbeta primers went into the PCR. Libraries were prepared by immunoSEQ multiplex PCR; TCRdb keeps only in-frame clonotypes and omits some of them. Of approximately 210,000 clones in the sample, 60% to 80% were seen once. The specimen was PBMCs. The origin of the receptors is a young woman in good health and CMV-seropositive.

The chain uses TRBV15 and TRBJ2-4; TRBD1 might be the D (6 bases). V gave up 1 base and J gave up 0 bases, with 16 bases separating them. Germline CDR1 reads LNHNV; CDR2 reads YYDKDF (reference sequence). This CDR3 region has 18 residues. As DNA, the CDR3 is TGTGCCACCAGCAGAGCCGAGGGACAAAGGGTAGCCAAAAACATTCAGTACTTC. Translation: CATSRAEGQRVAKNIQYF.

This clone was observed once. CDR3 sequence (DNA): TGTGCCAGTAGTATGGGCGGGGCCAGAAGAAATGAGCAGTTCTTC. This gives the protein CASSMGGARRNEQFF. The V call is TRBV19, the J call TRBJ2-1, with D perhaps matching TRBD2 (6 bases). Germline assignment: CDR1 LNHDA and CDR2 SQIVND (reference sequence). The CDR3 has 15 residues. V lost 3 bases and J lost 7, with 16 bases in between.

This clone has only one observation. The rearrangement uses TRBV19 and TRBJ2-2; D not resolved. CDR3 length: 15 residues. Germline CDR1 is LNHDA and CDR2 is SQIVND (reference sequence). V lost 5 bases to trimming and J lost 3 bases, with 13 bases between them. The CDR3 is CASSEWRRDTGELFF. As DNA, the CDR3 is TGTGCCAGTAGTGAGTGGCGGAGAGACACCGGGGAGCTGTTTTTT. The full variable domain, its missing parts supplied by reference TRBV19 and TRBJ2-2, is DGGITQSPKYLFRKEGQNVTLSCEQNLNHDAMYWYRQDPGQGLRLIYYSQIVNDFQKGDIAEGYSVSREKKESFPLTVTSAQKNPTAFYLCASSEWRRDTGELFFGEGSRLTVL.

The chain carries TRBV29-1 and TRBJ2-5; 7 bases fit TRBD1. CDR1 and CDR2 (germline): SQVTM, ANQGSEA. The CDR3 has 13 residues. V shed 3 bases and J 5 bases; nucleotides not matched to a gene: 6. The CDR3 is CSVDRQGWETQYF. The CDR3 DNA sequence: TGCAGCGTTGACCGACAGGGTTGGGAGACCCAGTACTTC.

The chain employs TRBV5-1 and TRBJ1-5, with D possibly matching TRBD1 (6 bases). The V and J ends lost 0 bases and 2 bases respectively, with 9 bases between them. CDR3 size: 15 residues. Germline V gene sequence: CDR1 SGHRS, CDR2 YFSETQ. Here the CDR3 reads CASSLEGGRNQPQHF. In DNA, the CDR3 is TGCGCCAGCAGCTTGGAGGGGGGGCGCAATCAGCCCCAGCATTTT.

This clone showed up just a few times. This rearrangement joins TRBV6-4 to TRBJ2-2; the match to TRBD2 covers 10 bases. Germline-derived CDR1 and CDR2 are MRHNA and SNTAGT. The CDR3 length is 17 residues. Trimming at V came to 9 bases and at J to 7 bases, leaving 17 bases not matched to a gene. CDR3 sequence: CASKPHAASGRIGELFF. CDR3 nucleotides: TGTGCCAGTAAGCCCCATGCGGCTAGCGGGAGAATCGGGGAGCTGTTTTTT.

This rearrangement joins TRBV12-2 to TRBJ2-2; whether TRBD2, the table's D call, matches the DNA was not checked. TRBV12-2 is a recognized pseudogene. The CDR3 loop spans 11 amino acids. Here the CDR3 reads CASRPTTRMFF. In DNA, the CDR3 is TGTGCAAGTCGCCCGACCACGCGGATGTTTTTT.

V is TRBV10-1 and J is TRBJ1-1; perhaps TRBD1 as D (6 bases). The V gene's germline CDR1 is WNHNN and CDR2 SYGVQD (reference sequence). V lost 4 bases and J lost 6, with 15 bases in between. The CDR3 extends over 14 amino acids. Written as DNA, the CDR3 is TGCGCCAGCAGTGGGCTATACAGGGTAGCTGAAGCTTTCTTT. Translated, it gives CASSGLYRVAEAFF.